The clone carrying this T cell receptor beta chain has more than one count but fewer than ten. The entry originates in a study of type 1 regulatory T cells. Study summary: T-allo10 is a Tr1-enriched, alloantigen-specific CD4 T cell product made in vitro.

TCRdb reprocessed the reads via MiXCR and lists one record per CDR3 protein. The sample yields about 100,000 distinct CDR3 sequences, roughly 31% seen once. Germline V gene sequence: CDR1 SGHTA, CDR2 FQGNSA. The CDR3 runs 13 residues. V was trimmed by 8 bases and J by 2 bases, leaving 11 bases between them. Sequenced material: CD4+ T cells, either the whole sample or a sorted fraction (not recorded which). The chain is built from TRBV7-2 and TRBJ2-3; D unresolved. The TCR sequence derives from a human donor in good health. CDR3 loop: CASYSRFTDTQYF. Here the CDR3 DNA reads TGTGCCAGCTACTCCAGGTTCACAGATACGCAGTATTTT.